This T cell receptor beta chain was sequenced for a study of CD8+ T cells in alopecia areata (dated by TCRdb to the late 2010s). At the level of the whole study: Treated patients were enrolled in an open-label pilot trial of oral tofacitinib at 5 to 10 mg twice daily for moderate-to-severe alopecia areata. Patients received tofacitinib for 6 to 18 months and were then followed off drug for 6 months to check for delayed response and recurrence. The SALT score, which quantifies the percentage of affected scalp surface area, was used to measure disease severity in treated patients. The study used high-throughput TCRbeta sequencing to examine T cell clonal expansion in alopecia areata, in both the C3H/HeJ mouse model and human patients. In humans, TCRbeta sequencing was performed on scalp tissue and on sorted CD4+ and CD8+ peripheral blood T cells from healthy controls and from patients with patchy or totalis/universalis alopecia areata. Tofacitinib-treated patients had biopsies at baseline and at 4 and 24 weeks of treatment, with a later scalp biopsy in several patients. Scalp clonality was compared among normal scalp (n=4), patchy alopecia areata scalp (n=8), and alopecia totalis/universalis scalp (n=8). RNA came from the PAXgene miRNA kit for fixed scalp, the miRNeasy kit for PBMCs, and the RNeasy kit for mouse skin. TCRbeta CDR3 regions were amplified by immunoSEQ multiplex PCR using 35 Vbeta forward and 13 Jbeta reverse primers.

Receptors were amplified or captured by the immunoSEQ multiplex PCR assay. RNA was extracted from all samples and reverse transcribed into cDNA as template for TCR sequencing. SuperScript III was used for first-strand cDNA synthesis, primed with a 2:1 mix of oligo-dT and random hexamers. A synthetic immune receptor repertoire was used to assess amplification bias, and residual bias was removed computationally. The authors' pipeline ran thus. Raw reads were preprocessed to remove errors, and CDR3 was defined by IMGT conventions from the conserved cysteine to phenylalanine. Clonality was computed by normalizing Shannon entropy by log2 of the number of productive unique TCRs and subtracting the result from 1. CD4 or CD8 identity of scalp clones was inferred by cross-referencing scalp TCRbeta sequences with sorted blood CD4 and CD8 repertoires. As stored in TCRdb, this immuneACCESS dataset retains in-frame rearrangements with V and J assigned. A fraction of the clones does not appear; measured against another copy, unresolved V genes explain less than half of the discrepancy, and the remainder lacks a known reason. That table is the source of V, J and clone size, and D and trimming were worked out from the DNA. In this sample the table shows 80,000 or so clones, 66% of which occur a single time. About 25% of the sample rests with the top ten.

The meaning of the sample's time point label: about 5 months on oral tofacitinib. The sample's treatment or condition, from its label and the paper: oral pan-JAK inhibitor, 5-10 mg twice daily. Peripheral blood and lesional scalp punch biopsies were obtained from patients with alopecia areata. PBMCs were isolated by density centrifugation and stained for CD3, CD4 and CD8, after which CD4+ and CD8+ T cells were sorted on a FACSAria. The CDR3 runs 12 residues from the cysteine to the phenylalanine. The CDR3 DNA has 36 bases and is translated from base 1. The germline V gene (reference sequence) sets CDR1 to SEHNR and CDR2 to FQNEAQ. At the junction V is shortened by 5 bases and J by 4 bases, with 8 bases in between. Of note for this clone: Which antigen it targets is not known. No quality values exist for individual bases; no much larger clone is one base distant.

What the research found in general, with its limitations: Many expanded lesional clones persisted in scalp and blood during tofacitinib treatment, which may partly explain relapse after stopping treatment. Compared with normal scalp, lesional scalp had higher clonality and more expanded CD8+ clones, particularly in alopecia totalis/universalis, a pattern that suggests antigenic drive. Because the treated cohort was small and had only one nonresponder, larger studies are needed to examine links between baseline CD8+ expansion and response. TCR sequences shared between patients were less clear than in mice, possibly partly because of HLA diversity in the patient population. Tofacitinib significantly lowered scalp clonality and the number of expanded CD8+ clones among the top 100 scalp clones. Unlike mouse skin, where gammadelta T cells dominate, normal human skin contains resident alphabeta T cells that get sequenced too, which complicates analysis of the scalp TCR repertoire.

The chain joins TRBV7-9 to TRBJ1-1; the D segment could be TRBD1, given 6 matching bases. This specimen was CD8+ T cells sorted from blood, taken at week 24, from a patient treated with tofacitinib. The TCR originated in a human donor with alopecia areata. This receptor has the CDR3 CASSVGGTEAFF. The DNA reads TGTGCCAGCAGCGTAGGGGGCACTGAAGCTTTCTTT.